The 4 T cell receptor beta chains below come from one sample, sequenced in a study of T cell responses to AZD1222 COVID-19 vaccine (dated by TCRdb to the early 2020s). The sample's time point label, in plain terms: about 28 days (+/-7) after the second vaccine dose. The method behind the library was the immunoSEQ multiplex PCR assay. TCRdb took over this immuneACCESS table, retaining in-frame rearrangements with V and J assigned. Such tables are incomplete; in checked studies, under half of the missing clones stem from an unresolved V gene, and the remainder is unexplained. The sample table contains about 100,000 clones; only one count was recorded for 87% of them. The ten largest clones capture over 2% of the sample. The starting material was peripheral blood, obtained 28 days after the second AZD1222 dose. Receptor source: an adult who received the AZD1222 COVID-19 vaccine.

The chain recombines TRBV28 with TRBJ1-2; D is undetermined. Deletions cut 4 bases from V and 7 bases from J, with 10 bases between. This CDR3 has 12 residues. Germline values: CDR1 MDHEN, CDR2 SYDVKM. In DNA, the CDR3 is TGTGCCAGCAGTTCCTTCTTGACTGGCTACACCTTC. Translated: CASSSFLTGYTF.

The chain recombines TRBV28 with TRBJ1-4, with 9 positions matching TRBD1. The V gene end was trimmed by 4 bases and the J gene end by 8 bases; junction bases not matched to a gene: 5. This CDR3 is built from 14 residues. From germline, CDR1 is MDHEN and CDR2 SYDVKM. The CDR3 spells CASSYRGRTEKLFF. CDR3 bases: TGTGCCAGCAGTTACAGGGGGCGTACCGAAAAACTGTTTTTT.

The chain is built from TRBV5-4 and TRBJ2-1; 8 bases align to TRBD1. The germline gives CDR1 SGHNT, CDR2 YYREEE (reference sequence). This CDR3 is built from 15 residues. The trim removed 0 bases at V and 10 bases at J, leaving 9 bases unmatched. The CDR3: CASSLGGTGQREQFF. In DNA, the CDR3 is TGTGCCAGCAGCTTGGGGGGGACAGGCCAGCGAGAGCAGTTCTTC.

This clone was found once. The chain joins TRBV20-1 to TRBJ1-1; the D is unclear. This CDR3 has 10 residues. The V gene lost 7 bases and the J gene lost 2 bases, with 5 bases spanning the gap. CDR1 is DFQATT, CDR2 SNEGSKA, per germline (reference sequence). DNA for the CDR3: TGCAGTGGCAGTAACACTGAAGCTTTCTTT. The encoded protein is CSGSNTEAFF.